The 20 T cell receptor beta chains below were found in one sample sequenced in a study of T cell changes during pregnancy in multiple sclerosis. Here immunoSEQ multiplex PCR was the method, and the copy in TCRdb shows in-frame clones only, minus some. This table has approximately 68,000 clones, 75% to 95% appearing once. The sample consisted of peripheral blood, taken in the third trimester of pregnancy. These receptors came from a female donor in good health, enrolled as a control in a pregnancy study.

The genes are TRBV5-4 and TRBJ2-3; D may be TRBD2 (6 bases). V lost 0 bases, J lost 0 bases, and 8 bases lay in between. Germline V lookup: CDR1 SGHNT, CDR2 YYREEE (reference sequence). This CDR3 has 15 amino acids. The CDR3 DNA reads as TGTGCCAGCAGCTTGGGCGGGGCTAGCACAGATACGCAGTATTTT. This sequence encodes CASSLGGASTDTQYF.

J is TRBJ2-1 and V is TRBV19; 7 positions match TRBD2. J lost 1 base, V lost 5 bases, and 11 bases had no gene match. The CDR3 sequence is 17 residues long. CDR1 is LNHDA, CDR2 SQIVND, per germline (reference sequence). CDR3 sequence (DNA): TGTGCCAGTAGTGCCGCGACTAGCCCCTTTTCCTACAATGAGCAGTTCTTC. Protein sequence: CASSAATSPFSYNEQFF.

Here the CDR3 DNA reads TGTGCCAGCAGCGTAATGGTCGCGCCGAACACTGAAGCTTTCTTT. Protein sequence: CASSVMVAPNTEAFF. The genes are TRBV5-4 and TRBJ1-1; D is uncertain. V was shortened by 4 bases and J by 1 base, with 14 bases between the two germline ends. Per the germline V gene, CDR1 is SGHNT and CDR2 is YYREEE (reference sequence). CDR3 length: 15 residues.

The CDR3 DNA follows: TGTGCCAGCAGTGAAACTCTAGCCCACGAGCAGTACTTC. It codes for CASSETLAHEQYF. The genes are TRBV6-1 and TRBJ2-7, with D perhaps TRBD2 (5 bases). Trimming took 2 bases from V and 5 from J, leaving 10 bases between them. The CDR3 sequence is 13 residues long. Looked up from germline, CDR1 is MNHNS and CDR2 is SASEGT.

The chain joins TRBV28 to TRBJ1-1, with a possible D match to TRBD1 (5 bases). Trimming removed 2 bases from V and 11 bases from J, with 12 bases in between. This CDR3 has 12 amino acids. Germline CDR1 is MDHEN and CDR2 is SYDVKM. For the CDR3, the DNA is TGTGCCAGCAGTTTAGTAGGGGCGCGCGCTTTCTTT. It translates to CASSLVGARAFF.

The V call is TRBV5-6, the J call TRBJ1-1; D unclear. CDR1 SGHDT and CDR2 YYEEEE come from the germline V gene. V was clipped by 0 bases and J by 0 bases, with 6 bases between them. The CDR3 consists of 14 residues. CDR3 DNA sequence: TGTGCCAGCAGCTTGGCAGGTATGAACACTGAAGCTTTCTTT. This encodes CASSLAGMNTEAFF.

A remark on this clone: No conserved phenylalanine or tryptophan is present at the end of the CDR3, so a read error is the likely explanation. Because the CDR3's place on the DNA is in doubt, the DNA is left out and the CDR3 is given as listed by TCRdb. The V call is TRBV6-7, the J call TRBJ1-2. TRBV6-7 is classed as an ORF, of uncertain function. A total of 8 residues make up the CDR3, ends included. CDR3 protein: CASRGGGG.

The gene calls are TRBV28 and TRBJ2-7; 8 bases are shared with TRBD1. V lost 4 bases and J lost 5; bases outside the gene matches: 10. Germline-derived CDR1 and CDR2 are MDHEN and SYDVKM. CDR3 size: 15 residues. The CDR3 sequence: CASSSRRTGSDEQYF. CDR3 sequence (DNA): TGTGCCAGCAGTTCCCGGAGGACAGGGAGCGACGAGCAGTACTTC.

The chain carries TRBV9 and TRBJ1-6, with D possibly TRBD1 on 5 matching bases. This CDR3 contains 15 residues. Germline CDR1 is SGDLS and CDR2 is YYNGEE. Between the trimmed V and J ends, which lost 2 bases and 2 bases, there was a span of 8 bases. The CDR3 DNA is TGTGCCAGCAGCGTGGGGCTGACCTATAATTCACCCCTCCACTTT. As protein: CASSVGLTYNSPLHF.

The CDR3 coding sequence is TGTGCCAGCAGCTTTAGGTGGAGCTCTAATTCACCCCTCCACTTT. This translates into CASSFRWSSNSPLHF. This rearrangement joins TRBV7-2 to TRBJ1-6; D not certain. CDR3 length: 15 amino acids. From germline, CDR1 is SGHTA and CDR2 FQGNSA. The V end lost 3 bases, the J end lost 6 bases, and 12 bases lay between the germline ends. The whole variable domain, remainder taken from reference TRBV7-2 and TRBJ1-6, is GAGVSQSPSNKVTEKGKDVELRCDPISGHTALYWYRQSLGQGLEFLIYFQGNSAPDKSGLPSDRFSAERTGGSVSTLTIQRTQQEDSAVYLCASSFRWSSNSPLHFGNGTRLTVT.

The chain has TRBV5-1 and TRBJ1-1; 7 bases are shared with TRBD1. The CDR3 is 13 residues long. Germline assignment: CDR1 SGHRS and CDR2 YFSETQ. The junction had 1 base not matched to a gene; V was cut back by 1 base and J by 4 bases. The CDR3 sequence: CASSLQGGTEAFF. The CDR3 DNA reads TGCGCCAGCAGCTTGCAGGGGGGCACTGAAGCTTTCTTT.

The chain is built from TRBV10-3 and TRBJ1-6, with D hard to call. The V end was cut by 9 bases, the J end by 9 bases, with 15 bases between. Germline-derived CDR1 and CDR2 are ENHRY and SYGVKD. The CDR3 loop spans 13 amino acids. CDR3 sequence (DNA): TGTGCCATACCTCGGGGAACGGGTTCACCCCTCCACTTT. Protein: CAIPRGTGSPLHF.

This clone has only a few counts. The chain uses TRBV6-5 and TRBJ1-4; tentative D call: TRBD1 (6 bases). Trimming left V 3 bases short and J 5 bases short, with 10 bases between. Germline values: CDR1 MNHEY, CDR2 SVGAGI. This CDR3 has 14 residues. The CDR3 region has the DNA TGTGCCAGCAGTTATCGGACAGCGAATGAAAAACTGTTTTTT. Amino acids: CASSYRTANEKLFF.

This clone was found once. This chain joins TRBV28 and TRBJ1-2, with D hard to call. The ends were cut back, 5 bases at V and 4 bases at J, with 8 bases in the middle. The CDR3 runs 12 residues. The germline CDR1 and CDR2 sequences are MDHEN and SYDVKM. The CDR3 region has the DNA TGTGCCAGCAGTCCCCTCAGCTATGGCTACACCTTC. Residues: CASSPLSYGYTF.

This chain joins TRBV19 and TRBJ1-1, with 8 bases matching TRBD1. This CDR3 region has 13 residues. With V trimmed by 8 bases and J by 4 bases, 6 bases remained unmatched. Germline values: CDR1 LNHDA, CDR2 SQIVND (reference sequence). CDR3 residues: CASSKTGATEAFF. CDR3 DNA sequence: TGTGCCAGTTCTAAGACAGGGGCCACTGAAGCTTTCTTT.

CDR3 sequence: CASSSAGNQPQHF. CDR3 in DNA: TGTGCCAGCAGCTCGGCGGGCAATCAGCCCCAGCATTTT. The genes are TRBV7-9 and TRBJ1-5; unclear D gene. The CDR3 is made up of 13 amino acids. Trimming removed 4 bases at V and 2 bases at J, with 6 bases between. From germline, CDR1 is SEHNR and CDR2 FQNEAQ (reference sequence).

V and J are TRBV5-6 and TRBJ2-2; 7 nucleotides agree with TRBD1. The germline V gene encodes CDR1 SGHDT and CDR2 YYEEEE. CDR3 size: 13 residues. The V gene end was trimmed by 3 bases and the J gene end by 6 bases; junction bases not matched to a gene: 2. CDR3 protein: CASSWTGPGELFF. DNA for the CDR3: TGTGCCAGCAGCTGGACAGGTCCCGGGGAGCTGTTTTTT.

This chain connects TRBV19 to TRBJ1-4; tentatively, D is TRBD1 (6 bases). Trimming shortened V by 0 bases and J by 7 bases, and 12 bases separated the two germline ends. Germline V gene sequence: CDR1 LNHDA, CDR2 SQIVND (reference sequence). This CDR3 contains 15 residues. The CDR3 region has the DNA TGTGCCAGTAGTATAGACCACAGGGTGGGTGAAAAACTGTTTTTT. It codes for CASSIDHRVGEKLFF.

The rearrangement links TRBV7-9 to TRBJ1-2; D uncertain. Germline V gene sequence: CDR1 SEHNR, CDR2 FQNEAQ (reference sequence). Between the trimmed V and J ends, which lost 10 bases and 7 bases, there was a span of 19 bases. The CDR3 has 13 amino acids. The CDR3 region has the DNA TGTGCCATCTATCCACCGGGGAGCTCTGGCTACACCTTC. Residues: CAIYPPGSSGYTF.

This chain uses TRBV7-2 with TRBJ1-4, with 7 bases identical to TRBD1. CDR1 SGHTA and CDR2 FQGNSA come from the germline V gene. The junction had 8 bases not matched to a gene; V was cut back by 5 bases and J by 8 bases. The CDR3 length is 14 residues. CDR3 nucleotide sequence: TGTGCCAGCAGCGCGAACAGGGGTGAGGAAAAACTGTTTTTT. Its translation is CASSANRGEEKLFF.